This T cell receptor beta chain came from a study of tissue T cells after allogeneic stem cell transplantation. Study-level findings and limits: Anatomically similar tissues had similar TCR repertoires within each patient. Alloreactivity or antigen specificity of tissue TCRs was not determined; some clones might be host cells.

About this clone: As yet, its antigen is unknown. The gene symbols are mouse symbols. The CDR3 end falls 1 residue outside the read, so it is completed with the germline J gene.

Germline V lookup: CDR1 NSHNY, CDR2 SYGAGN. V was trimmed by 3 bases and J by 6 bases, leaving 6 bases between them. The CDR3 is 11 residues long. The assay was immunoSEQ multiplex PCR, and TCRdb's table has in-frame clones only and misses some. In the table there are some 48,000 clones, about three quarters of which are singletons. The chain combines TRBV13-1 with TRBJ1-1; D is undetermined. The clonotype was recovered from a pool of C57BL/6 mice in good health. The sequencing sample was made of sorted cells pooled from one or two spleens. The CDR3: CASSGDSEVFF. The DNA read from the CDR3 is TGTGCCAGCAGTGGGGATTCAGAAGTCTTC.